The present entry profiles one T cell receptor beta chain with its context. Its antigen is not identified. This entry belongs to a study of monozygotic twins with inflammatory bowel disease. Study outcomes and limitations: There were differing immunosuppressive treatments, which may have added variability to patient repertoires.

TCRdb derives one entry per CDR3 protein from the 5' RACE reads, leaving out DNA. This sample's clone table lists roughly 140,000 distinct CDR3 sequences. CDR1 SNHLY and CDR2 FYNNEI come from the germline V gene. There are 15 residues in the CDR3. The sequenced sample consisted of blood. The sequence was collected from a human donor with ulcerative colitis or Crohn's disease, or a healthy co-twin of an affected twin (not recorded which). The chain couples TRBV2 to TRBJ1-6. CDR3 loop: CASSPDSSYNSPLHF.